These 8 T cell receptor beta chains originate from one sample sequenced in a study of blood T cell repertoires in COVID-19. Data came from immunoSEQ multiplex PCR; TCRdb stores just in-frame clones and leaves some out. Of 84,000 or so clones in the sample, roughly three quarters were seen once. The sample taken for sequencing was peripheral blood. The receptor set was obtained from a man in his 60s with COVID-19, enrolled during active disease.

The rearrangement links TRBV4-1 to TRBJ2-1; possible D gene TRBD1, 5 bases. Looked up from germline, CDR1 is MGHRA and CDR2 is YSYEKL. CDR3 length: 17 amino acids. Trimming removed 0 bases from V and 10 bases from J, with 22 bases in between. CDR3 nucleotides: TGCGCCAGCAGCCAAGATCCGTTAGGGGTGGGTGAATTAGAGCAGTTCTTC. It codes for CASSQDPLGVGELEQFF.

The J gene is TRBJ1-6, the V gene TRBV7-2; 7 nucleotides agree with TRBD1. From germline, CDR1 is SGHTA and CDR2 FQGNSA. This CDR3 is 15 amino acids long. The junction had 5 bases not matched to a gene; V was cut back by 2 bases and J by 7 bases. The CDR3 DNA is TGTGCCAGCAGCTTAACGGGACAGATAAATTCACCCCTCCACTTT. Translated, it gives CASSLTGQINSPLHF. The full variable domain, completed using reference TRBV7-2 and TRBJ1-6, is GAGVSQSPSNKVTEKGKDVELRCDPISGHTALYWYRQSLGQGLEFLIYFQGNSAPDKSGLPSDRFSAERTGGSVSTLTIQRTQQEDSAVYLCASSLTGQINSPLHFGNGTRLTVT.

The chain links TRBV6-2 or TRBV6-3 to TRBJ1-5; perhaps TRBD1 as D (6 bases). The CDR3 has 13 residues. The V and J ends lost 2 bases and 4 bases respectively, with 6 bases between them. The germline CDR1 and CDR2 sequences are MNHEY and SVGEGT. The CDR3 reads CASSYGQNQPQHF. The CDR3 DNA sequence: TGTGCCAGCAGTTACGGACAGAATCAGCCCCAGCATTTT.

The chain uses TRBV6-1 and TRBJ1-3; D gene unclear. Between the trimmed V and J ends, which lost 3 bases and 8 bases, there was a span of 20 bases. The germline gives CDR1 MNHNS, CDR2 SASEGT. The CDR3 loop spans 16 amino acids. The CDR3 nucleotides read TGTGCCAGCAGTGAGGGTATTGGGCCTCCCGGGGACACCATATATTTT. Translated, it gives CASSEGIGPPGDTIYF.

The CDR3 loop reads CAWSGAGMAGELFF. CDR3 nucleotides: TGTGCCTGGAGTGGGGCAGGGATGGCCGGGGAGCTGTTTTTT. The chain combines TRBV30 with TRBJ2-2; D is perhaps TRBD1 (5 bases). Germline CDR1 GTSNPN, CDR2 SVGIG (reference sequence). With 1 base removed from V and 6 bases from J, the gap between germline ends came to 12 bases. This CDR3 contains 14 residues.

This rearrangement joins TRBV6-2 or TRBV6-3 to TRBJ2-5; D is uncertain. Germline CDR1 and CDR2: MNHEY and SVGEGT. The CDR3 runs 17 residues. V was trimmed by 6 bases and J by 2 bases, leaving 22 bases between them. The CDR3 region has the DNA TGTGCCAGCAGCCCCACTCCAACGCGAGTTTTACAAGAGACCCAGTACTTC. Its protein is CASSPTPTRVLQETQYF.

This rearrangement joins TRBV2 to TRBJ2-2; a weak D match, TRBD2 (5 bases). V lost 8 bases and J lost 1, with 11 bases in between. CDR1 and CDR2 (germline): SNHLY, FYNNEI. This CDR3 region has 14 residues. The CDR3 nucleotides are TGTGCCAGCTTGCGGGCCATGAACACCGGGGAGCTGTTTTTT. It encodes CASLRAMNTGELFF.

The chain is built from TRBV27 and TRBJ2-1; 8 bases map to TRBD2. The germline gives CDR1 MNHEY, CDR2 SMNVEV (reference sequence). The CDR3 spans 15 residues. V trimming: 4 bases; J trimming: 2 bases; junction bases outside the gene matches: 4. CDR3 protein: CASSSLAAPYNEQFF. The DNA for the CDR3 is TGTGCCAGCAGTTCACTAGCGGCCCCCTACAATGAGCAGTTCTTC.